This T cell receptor (beta chain) was sequenced during a study of human T cells and chemical hapten exposure. Study background: 2% DPC applied to a roughly 2 cm by roughly 2 cm arm area sensitized donors. General study results and limits: Expanded TCRs were compared with controls, and the expanded TCRs formed significantly more large CDR3 similarity clusters.

Trimming left V 5 bases short and J 0 bases short, with 11 bases between. The CDR3 sequence is 14 residues long. Time point defined: pre-sensitization, week 0. Treatment: therapeutic diphenylcyclopropenone sensitization with weekly scalp DPC. The authors' total RNA extraction used unfractionated whole blood. Each cDNA molecule in the library carried unique molecular identifiers. One entry per CDR3 protein, called by TCRdb with MiXCR from the RACE reads. The sample carries around 200,000 distinct CDR3 sequences, 25% to 30% recorded once. In regard to this clonotype: Its antigen remains unknown.

The source material was whole blood, sampled in connection with sensitization to the hapten diphenylcyclopropenone (DPC). V and J are TRBV12-3 or TRBV12-4 and TRBJ2-7; possible D gene TRBD1, 6 bases. The receptor was isolated from a woman between 25 and 40 years old with alopecia areata. Some clones in this sample may be carry-over from other donors' samples. The CDR3, as DNA: TGTGCCAGCAGTGCGGACAGCAGCTCCTACGAGCAGTACTTC. Translating gives CASSADSSSYEQYF.